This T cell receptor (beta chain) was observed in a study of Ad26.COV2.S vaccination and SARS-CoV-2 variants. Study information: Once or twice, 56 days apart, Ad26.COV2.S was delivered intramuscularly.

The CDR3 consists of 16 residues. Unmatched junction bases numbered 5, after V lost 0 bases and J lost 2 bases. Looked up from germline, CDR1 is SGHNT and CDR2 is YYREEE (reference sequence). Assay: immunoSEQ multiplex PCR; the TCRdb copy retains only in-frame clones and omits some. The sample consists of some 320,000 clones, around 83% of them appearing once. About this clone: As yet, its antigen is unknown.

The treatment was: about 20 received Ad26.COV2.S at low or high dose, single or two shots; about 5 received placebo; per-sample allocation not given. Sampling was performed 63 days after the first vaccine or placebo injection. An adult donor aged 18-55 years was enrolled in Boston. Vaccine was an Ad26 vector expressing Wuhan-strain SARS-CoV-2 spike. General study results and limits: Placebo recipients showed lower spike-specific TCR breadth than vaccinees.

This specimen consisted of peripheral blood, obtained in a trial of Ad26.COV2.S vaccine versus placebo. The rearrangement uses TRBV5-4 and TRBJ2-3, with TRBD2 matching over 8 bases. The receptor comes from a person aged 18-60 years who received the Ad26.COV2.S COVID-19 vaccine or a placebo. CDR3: CASSLVSGASTDTQYF. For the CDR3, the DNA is TGTGCCAGCAGCTTGGTTAGCGGGGCCTCCACAGATACGCAGTATTTT.